The clone carrying this T cell receptor (beta chain) showed up many times. Its target is not known. The source of the sample is a study of T cells in Graves' hyperthyroidism and ophthalmopathy. Overall study results and limits: Blood also held most thyroid clonotypes expanded beyond 0.001.

The study based diagnoses on clinical symptoms, serum thyroxine and TRAb, thyroid ultrasound and orbital computed tomography. The CDR3 is made up of 15 amino acids. Per germline, CDR1 GTSNPN and CDR2 SVGIG (reference sequence). V shed 2 bases, J shed 8 bases, and the junction held 9 bases outside the gene matches. Amplification yielded TCR beta CDR3 regions, with RNA transcripts as the source. First-round RT-PCR of the TCR CDR3 relied on the HTBI primer set. TCRdb re-called the multiplex PCR reads with MiXCR, one entry per CDR3 protein. The profile shows around 600,000 distinct CDR3 sequences, roughly 15% of them singletons.

The receptor's source is a woman in her fifties or sixties with Graves' ophthalmopathy. The chain uses TRBV30 and TRBJ1-2; 12 bases are shared with TRBD1. Sequenced sample: blood. The DNA for the CDR3 is TGTGCCTGGAGTAACCCCGGGACAGGGGGCCGGGGCTACACCTTC. Amino acids: CAWSNPGTGGRGYTF.